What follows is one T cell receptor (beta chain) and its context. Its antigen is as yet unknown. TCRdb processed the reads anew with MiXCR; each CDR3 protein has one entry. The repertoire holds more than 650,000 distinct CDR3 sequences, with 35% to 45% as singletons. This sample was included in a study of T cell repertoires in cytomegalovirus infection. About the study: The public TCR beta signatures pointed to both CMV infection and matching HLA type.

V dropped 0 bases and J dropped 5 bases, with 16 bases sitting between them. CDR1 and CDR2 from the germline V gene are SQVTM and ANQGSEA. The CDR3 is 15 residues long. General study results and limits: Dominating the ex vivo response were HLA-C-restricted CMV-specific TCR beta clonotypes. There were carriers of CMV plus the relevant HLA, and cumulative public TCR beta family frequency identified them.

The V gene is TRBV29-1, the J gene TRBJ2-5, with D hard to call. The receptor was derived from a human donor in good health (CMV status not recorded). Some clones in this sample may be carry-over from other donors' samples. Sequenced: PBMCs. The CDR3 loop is CSVEEWRHGRETQYF. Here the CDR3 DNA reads TGCAGCGTTGAAGAATGGCGACACGGAAGGGAGACCCAGTACTTC. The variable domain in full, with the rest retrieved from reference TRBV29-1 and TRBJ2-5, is SAVISQKPSRDICQRGTSLTIQCQVDSQVTMMFWYRQQPGQSLTLIATANQGSEATYESGFVIDKFPISRPNLTFSTLTVSNMSPEDSSIYLCSVEEWRHGRETQYFGPGTRLLVL.